This T cell receptor (beta chain) appears in the sequencing data of a study of naive and memory T cell subsets. Study-level findings and limits: A few larger clonotypes appeared in naive repertoires, especially CD8, possibly memory cells re-expressing CD45RA.

An equimolar mix of two oligonucleotides served as the beta constant-region primer for TRBC1 and TRBC2. The ligated cDNA underwent four PCR rounds using SP2 and nested alpha and beta constant-region primers. TCRdb reprocessed the UMI-ligation and nested PCR reads with MiXCR, giving one entry per CDR3 protein. The sample has fewer than 150,000 distinct CDR3 sequences, around 21% seen once. CDR3 length equals 15 residues. Trimming cost V 6 bases and J 3 bases; bases outside gene matches: 7. Per germline, CDR1 MNHEY and CDR2 SVGAGI. As to this clonotype: Antigen: not known.

V usage is TRBV6-5 and J usage is TRBJ2-1; 8 nucleotides match TRBD2. The source of this sequence is a human donor in good health. The specimen sequenced was naive CD8+ T cells from blood. CDR3 in DNA: TGTGCCAGCAGGTCTACTAGCGGAGACTACAATGAGCAGTTCTTC. Translated: CASRSTSGDYNEQFF.